Given below is one TCR beta chain in context. Per the authors' pipeline: The assay estimated nucleated cells by amplifying reference gene primers. This table comes from immunoSEQ multiplex PCR, and its TCRdb copy is limited to in-frame clones, with some not included. That table is the source of V, J and clone size, and D and trimming were worked out from the DNA. This sample has 180,000 or so clones; 86% occur once, and the top ten carry more than 6.5%. The germline V gene encodes CDR1 SQVTM and CDR2 ANQGSEA. CDR3 length: 12 amino acids. Losses at the gene ends were 6 bases for V and 3 bases for J; bases not matched to a gene: 4. This entry is derived from a study of blood T cell repertoires in COVID-19. Study-wide background: The study drew acute and convalescent COVID-19 samples from the United States, Italy and Spain. In each case, the material was cDNA or gDNA derived from T cells, B-cell-depleted T cells, or PBMCs.

The chain has TRBV29-1 and TRBJ2-5, with 7 bases aligning to TRBD2. Sequenced input: peripheral blood. This receptor was taken from a woman at least 80 years old in a cohort sampled during active or convalescent COVID-19. The DNA for the CDR3 is TGCAGCGTGTCTCTAGCGGAAGAGACCCAGTACTTC. This sequence encodes CSVSLAEETQYF.